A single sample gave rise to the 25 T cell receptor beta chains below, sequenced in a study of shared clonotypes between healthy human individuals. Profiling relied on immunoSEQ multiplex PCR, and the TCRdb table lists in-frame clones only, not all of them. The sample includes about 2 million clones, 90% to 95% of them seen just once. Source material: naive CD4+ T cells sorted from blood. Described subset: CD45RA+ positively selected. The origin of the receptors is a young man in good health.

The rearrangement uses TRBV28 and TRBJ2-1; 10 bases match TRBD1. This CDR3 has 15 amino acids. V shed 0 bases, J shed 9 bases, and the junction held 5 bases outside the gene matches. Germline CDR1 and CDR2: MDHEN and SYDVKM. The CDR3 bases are TGTGCCAGCAGTTTATGGACAGGGGGCGCGGGTGAGCAGTTCTTC. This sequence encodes CASSLWTGGAGEQFF.

CDR3 DNA sequence: TGTGCCAGCAGCAGTGGACTAGCGGGAGGGATTAGCACCTACAATGAGCAGTTCTTC. Translation: CASSSGLAGGISTYNEQFF. The chain combines TRBV21-1 with TRBJ2-1; the table calls TRBD2, which could not be checked here. TRBV21-1 has pseudogene status. The CDR3 consists of 19 residues.

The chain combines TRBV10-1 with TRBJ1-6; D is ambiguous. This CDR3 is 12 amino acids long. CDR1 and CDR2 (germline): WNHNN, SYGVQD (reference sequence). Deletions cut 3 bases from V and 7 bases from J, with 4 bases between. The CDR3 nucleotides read TGCGCCAGCAGTGATCCGAATTCACCCCTCCACTTT. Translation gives CASSDPNSPLHF.

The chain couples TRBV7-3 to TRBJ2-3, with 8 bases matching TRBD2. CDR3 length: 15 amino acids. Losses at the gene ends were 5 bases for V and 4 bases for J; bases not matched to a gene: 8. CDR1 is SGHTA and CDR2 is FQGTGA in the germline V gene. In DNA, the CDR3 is TGTGCCAGCAGCCCCCTAGCGGGCACACCAGATACGCAGTATTTT. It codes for CASSPLAGTPDTQYF.

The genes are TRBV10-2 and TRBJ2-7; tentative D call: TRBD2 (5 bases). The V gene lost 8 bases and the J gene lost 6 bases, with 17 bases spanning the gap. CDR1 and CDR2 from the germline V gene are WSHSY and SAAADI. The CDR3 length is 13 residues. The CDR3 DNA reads TGCGCCAGCGTTCCGGGGTTGGTAGCCGAGCAGTACTTC. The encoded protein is CASVPGLVAEQYF.

This CDR3 is CASSMTGFYGYTF. The CDR3 bases are TGTGCCAGTAGTATGACAGGGTTCTATGGCTACACCTTC. This chain joins TRBV19 and TRBJ1-2; 7 positions match TRBD1. CDR3 length: 13 residues. Per germline, CDR1 LNHDA and CDR2 SQIVND (reference sequence). V was clipped by 3 bases and J by 4 bases; unmatched bases: 2.

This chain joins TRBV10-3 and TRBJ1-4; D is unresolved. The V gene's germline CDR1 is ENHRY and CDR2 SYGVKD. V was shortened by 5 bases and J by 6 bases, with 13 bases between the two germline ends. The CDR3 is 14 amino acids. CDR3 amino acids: CAISSTRGDEKLFF. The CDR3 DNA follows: TGTGCCATCAGTTCTACCCGCGGGGATGAAAAACTGTTTTTT.

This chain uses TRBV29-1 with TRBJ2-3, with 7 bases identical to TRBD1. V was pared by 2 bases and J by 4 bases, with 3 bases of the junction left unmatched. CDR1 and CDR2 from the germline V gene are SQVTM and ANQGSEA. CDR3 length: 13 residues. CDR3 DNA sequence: TGCAGCGTTGAAACAGGGGCCCCAGATACGCAGTATTTT. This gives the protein CSVETGAPDTQYF.

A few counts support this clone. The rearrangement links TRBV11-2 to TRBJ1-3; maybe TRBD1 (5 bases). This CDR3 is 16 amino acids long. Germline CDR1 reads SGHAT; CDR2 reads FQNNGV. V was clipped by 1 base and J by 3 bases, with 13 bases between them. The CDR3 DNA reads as TGTGCCAGCAGCTTAGGCCTCGGGGCCTATGGAAACACCATATATTTT. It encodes CASSLGLGAYGNTIYF.

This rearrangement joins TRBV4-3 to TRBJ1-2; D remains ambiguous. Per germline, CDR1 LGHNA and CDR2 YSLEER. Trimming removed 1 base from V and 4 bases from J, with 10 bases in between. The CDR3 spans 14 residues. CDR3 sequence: CASSQGTAGYGYTF. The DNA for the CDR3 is TGCGCCAGCAGCCAAGGGACGGCCGGCTATGGCTACACCTTC.

CDR3 bases: TGCGCCAGCAGCTTACGGACAGGGAAAGCTTTCTTT. Encoded protein: CASSLRTGKAFF. The rearrangement uses TRBV5-1 and TRBJ1-1, with 8 positions matching TRBD1. The length of the CDR3 is 12 residues. CDR1 SGHRS and CDR2 YFSETQ come from the germline V gene. V was clipped by 2 bases and J by 9 bases; unmatched bases: 3.

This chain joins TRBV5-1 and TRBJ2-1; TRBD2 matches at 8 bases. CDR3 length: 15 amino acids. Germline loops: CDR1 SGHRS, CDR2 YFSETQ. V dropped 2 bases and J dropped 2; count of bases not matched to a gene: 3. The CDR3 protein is CASSFALAAYNEQFF. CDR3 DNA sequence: TGCGCCAGCAGCTTCGCACTAGCGGCCTACAATGAGCAGTTCTTC.

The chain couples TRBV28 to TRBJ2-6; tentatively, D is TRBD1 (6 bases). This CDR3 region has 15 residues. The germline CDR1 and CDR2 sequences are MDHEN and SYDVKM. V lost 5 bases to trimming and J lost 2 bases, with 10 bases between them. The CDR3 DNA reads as TGTGCCAGCAGTCACTACAGGGCTGGGGCCAACGTCCTGACTTTC. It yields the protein CASSHYRAGANVLTF. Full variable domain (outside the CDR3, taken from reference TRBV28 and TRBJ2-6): DVKVTQSSRYLVKRTGEKVFLECVQDMDHENMFWYRQDPGLGLRLIYFSYDVKMKEKGDIPEGYSVSREKKERFSLILESASTNQTSMYLCASSHYRAGANVLTFGAGSRLTVL.

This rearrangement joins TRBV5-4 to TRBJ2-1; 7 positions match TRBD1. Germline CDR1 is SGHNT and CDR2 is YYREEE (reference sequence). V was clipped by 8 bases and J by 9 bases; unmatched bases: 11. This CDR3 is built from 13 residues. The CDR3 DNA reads TGTGCCAGTTACGACAGGGTTTGGTTTGAGCAGTTCTTC. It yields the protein CASYDRVWFEQFF.

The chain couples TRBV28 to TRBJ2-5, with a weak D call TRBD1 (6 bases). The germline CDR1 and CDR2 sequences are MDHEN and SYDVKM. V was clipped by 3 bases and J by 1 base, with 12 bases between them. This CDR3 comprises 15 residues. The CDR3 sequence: CASSFALGAQETQYF. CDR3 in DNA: TGTGCCAGCAGTTTCGCCTTGGGGGCCCAAGAGACCCAGTACTTC.

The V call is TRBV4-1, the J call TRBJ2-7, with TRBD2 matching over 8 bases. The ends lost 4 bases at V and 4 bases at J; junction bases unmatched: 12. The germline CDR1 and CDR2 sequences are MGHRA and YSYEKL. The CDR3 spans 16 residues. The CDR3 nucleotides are TGCGCCAGCAGCCGCCAAACTAGCGGAGGGGCGTACGAGCAGTACTTC. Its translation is CASSRQTSGGAYEQYF.

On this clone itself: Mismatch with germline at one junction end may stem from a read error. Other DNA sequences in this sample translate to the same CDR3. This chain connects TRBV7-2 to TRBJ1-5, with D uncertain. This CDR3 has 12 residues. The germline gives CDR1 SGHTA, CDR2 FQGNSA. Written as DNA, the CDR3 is TGTGCTAGCAGCTTAGAAGGTCGTCCCCAGCATTTT. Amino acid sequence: CASSLEGRPQHF. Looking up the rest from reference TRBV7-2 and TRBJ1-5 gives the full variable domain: GAGVSQSPSNKVTEKGKDVELRCDPISGHTALYWYRQSLGQGLEFLIYFQGNSAPDKSGLPSDRFSAERTGGSVSTLTIQRTQQEDSAVYLCASSLEGRPQHFGDGTRLSIL.

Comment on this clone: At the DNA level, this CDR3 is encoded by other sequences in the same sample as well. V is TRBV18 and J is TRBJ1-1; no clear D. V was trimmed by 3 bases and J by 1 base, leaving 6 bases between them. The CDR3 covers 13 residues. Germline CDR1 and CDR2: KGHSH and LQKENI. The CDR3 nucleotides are TGTGCCAGCTCACCGCCAGGGAACACTGAAGCTTTCTTT. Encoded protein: CASSPPGNTEAFF.

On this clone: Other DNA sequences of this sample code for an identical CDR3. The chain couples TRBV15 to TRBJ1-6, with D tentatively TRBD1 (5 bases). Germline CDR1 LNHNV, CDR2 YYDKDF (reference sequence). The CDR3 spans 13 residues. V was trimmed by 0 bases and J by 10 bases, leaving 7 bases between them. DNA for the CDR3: TGTGCCACCAGCAGAGAGGGGGGATCACCCCTCCACTTT. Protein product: CATSREGGSPLHF.

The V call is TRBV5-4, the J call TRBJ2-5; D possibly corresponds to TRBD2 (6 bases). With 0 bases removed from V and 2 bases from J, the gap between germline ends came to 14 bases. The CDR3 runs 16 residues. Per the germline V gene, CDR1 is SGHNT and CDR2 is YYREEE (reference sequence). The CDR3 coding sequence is TGTGCCAGCAGCTTGGGGCGCGGGGACCTTCAAGAGACCCAGTACTTC. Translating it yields CASSLGRGDLQETQYF.

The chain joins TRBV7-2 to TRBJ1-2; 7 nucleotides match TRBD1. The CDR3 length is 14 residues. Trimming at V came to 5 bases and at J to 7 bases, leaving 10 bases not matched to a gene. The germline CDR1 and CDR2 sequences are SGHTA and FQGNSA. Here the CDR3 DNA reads TGTGCCAGCAGCCAACAGGGGTTGTACCCTGGCTACACCTTC. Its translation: CASSQQGLYPGYTF.

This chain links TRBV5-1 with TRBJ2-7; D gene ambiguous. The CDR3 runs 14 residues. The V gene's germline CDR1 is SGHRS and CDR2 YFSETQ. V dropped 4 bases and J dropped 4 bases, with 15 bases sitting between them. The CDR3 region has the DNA TGCGCCAGCAGCGGAGCCCAGAGACATTACGAGCAGTACTTC. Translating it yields CASSGAQRHYEQYF.

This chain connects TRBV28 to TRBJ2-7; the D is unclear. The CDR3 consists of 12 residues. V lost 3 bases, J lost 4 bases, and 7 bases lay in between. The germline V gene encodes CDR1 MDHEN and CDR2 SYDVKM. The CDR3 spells CASSLIFYEQYF. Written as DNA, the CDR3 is TGTGCCAGCAGTTTGATTTTTTACGAGCAGTACTTC.

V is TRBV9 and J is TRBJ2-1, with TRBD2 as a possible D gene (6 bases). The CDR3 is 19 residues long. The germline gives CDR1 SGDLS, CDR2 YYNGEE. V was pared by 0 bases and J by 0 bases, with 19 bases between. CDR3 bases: TGTGCCAGCAGCGTAGCGGCGGGAACTAGCTTACTCTCCTACAATGAGCAGTTCTTC. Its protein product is CASSVAAGTSLLSYNEQFF.

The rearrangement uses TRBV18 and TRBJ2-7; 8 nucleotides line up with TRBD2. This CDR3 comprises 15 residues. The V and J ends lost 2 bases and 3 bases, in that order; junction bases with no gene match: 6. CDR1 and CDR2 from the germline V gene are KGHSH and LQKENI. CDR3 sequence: CASSPAGGGLYEQYF. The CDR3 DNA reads TGTGCCAGCTCACCAGCGGGAGGTGGTCTCTACGAGCAGTACTTC.